The present T cell receptor (beta chain) was sequenced within a study of blood T cell repertoires in COVID-19. In the study overall: COVID-19 samples, acute and convalescent, were from the United States, Italy and Spain. Nucleic acid was either cDNA or gDNA, and it came from T cells, B-cell-depleted T cells, or PBMCs.

Germline V lookup: CDR1 SNHLY, CDR2 FYNNEI. This CDR3 contains 15 residues. V shed 3 bases and J shed 3 bases, with 12 bases lying between them. Methods used by the authors: Researchers report that nucleated cell counts were estimated from reference gene primer amplification. Clones were read by immunoSEQ multiplex PCR, and TCRdb kept only the in-frame ones, dropping some. The DNA gave D and trimming, while V, J and clone size come from that table. The table has more than 300,000 clones, about 90% seen once. Followed longitudinally, the Seattle patients had been enrolled during active infection. Sequenced material: peripheral blood. The clonotype was recovered from a woman aged 30 to 39 with COVID-19, enrolled during active disease. The V and J genes are TRBV2 and TRBJ1-5, with a weak D call TRBD1 (6 bases). CDR3 coding DNA: TGTGCCAGCAGTGAGCAGGGGACCCACAATCAGCCCCAGCATTTT. Translating it yields CASSEQGTHNQPQHF.